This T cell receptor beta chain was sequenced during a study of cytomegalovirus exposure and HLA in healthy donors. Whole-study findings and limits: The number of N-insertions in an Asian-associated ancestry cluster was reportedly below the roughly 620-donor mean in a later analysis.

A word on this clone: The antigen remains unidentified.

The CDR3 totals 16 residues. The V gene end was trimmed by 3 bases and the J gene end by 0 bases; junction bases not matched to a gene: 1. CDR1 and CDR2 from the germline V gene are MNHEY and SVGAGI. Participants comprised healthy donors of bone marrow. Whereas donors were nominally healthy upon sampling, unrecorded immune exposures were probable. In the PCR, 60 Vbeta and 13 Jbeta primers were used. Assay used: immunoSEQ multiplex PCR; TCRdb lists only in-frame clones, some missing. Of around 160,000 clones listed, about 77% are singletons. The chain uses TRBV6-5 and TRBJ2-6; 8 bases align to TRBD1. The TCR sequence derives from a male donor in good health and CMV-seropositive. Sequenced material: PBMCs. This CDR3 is CASSYGTGSGANVLTF. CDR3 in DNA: TGTGCCAGCAGTTATGGGACAGGCTCTGGGGCCAACGTCCTGACTTTC.